This TCR beta chain was obtained from a study of tumor-infiltrating lymphocytes in primary liver carcinoma. Researchers generated TCR beta cDNA from around 0.55 ug of total RNA, relying on a constant-region primer. Libraries of TCR beta came from three nested multiplex PCR rounds with slightly modified ARM-PCR. In TCRdb, the multiplex PCR reads were re-called with MiXCR into one record per CDR3 protein. Of some 190,000 distinct CDR3 sequences in the sample, about 82% are singletons; the top ten hold around a sixth. Total RNA and DNA came together from approximately 20-30 mg of bulk tissue without cell sorting. This receptor was identified in a man in his forties with primary liver carcinoma and hepatitis B virus infection. Sequenced: tumor tissue from primary liver carcinoma.

The CDR3 here is CNISNRGGTEAFF. CDR3 bases: TGCAACATCTCGAATCGGGGGGGAACTGAAGCTTTCTTT. The chain joins TRBV29-1 to TRBJ1-1, with D perhaps matching TRBD1 (5 bases). This CDR3 has 13 residues. Germline CDR1 reads SQVTM; CDR2 reads ANQGSEA.